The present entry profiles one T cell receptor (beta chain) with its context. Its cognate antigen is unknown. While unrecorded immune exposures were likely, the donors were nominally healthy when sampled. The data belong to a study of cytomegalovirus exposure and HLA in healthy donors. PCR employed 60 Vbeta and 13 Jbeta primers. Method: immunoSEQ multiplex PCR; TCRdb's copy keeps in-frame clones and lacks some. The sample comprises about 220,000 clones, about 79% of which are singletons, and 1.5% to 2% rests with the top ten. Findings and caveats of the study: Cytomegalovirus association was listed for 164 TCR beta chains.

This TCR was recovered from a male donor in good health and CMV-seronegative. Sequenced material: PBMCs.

This chain's CDR3 is CACAQGEETQYF. Written as DNA, the CDR3 is TGTGCCTGTGCACAGGGTGAAGAGACCCAGTACTTC. The chain is built from TRBV19 and TRBJ2-5; maybe TRBD1 (6 bases). There are 12 residues in the CDR3. Trimming pared 11 bases from V and 3 bases from J, leaving 13 bases between. Germline V gene data show CDR1 as LNHDA and CDR2 as SQIVND (reference sequence).